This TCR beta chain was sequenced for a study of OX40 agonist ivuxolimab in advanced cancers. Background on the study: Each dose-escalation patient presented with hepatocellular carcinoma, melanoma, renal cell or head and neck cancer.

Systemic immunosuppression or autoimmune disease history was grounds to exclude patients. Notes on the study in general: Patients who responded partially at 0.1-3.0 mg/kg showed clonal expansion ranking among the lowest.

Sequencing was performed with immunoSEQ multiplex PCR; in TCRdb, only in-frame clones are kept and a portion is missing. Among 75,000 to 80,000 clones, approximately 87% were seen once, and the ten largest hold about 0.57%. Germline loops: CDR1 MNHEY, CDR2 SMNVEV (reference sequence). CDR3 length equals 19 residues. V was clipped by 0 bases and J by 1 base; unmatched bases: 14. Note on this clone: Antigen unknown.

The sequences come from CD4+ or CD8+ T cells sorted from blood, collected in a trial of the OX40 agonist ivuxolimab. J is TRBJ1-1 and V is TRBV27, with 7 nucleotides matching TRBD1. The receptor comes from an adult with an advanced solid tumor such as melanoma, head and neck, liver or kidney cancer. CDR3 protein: CASSLSPISPRQGNTEAFF. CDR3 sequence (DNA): TGTGCCAGCAGTTTATCCCCTATTTCACCCCGACAGGGGAACACTGAAGCTTTCTTT.